The entry below describes one T cell receptor (beta chain). The sample holds a few counts of this clonotype. Its antigen is currently not known. No much larger clone exists at a distance of one base, and base qualities are not known. This entry is derived from a study of T cells in Graves' hyperthyroidism and ophthalmopathy (dated by TCRdb to the late 2010s). About the full investigation: Peripheral blood samples were taken at initial diagnosis, before any treatment was given. Prospective prediction of ophthalmopathy was tested in an independent validation cohort of 18 to 20 hyperthyroidism patients and 15 to 17 patients who later progressed to ophthalmopathy. The paper describes TCR Vbeta CDR3 sequencing of some 130 peripheral blood samples, made up of under 50 ophthalmopathy patients, approximately 73 hyperthyroidism patients and 17 progressor patients. The approximately 100 discovery patients were randomly divided into training and test sets at a 7:3 ratio. To identify TCR V-J signatures that set the groups apart, the researchers used a discovery cohort of about a hundred patients, made up of 40 to 45 with Graves' ophthalmopathy and 57 with stable Graves' hyperthyroidism. After sampling, hyperthyroidism patients received methimazole starting at 30 mg daily, and ophthalmopathy patients received high-dose intravenous methylprednisolone. In over five Graves' hyperthyroidism patients, the study also compared T-cell repertoires from thyroid tissue with T-cell repertoires from blood.

V loses 4 bases, J loses 7 bases, and the germline ends lie 13 bases apart. The CDR3 goes from the cysteine to the phenylalanine over 13 residues. Just CDR3 DNA is preserved here, 39 bases in frame from base 1. The germline V gene yields SQVTM for CDR1 and ANQGSEA for CDR2. In the ophthalmopathy patients, disease was moderately to severely active, with a Clinical Activity Score of 3 or more, a NOSPECS grade of 4 or more, and a duration of less than 3 months. Exclusion was applied to patients with uncontrolled infections, other autoimmune diseases, pregnancy or lactation. Diagnoses relied on clinical symptoms, serum thyroxine and TRAb, thyroid ultrasound and orbital computed tomography. PBMCs were separated from roughly 10 ml of fresh peripheral blood using Ficoll-Paque density gradient centrifugation. Total RNA was extracted using Trizol reagent, and RNA quality was assessed on an Agilent 2100 Bioanalyzer.

The paper's findings and limits, for the study overall: Most expanded thyroid clonotypes (frequency above 0.001) were also detected in blood, suggesting blood repertoires may reflect thyroid immune responses. A model built on a 13 V-J signature distinguished ophthalmopathy from stable hyperthyroidism, reaching around 90% sensitivity and 81.08% specificity in cross-validation and 80%/75% in testing. Sample size was not statistically predetermined, and blinding of investigators to group allocation was not performed. In validation, progression to ophthalmopathy was predicted by the model with roughly 69% sensitivity and under 85% specificity, a median of around 5.9 months before onset.

The TCR beta CDR3 regions were amplified from the RNA transcripts. The first round of RT-PCR for the TCR CDR3 was performed with the HTBI primer set and the Qiagen OneStep RT-PCR kit. The libraries were constructed in a second round of multiplex PCR and then size-selected and purified. Libraries were sequenced paired-end with 100 bp reads on an Illumina HiSeq2000. In the authors' own workflow: SOAPnuke was used to process the raw data, removing reads that contained adapters or uncalled bases, had a mean Phred below 15, or lacked an exact match to the constant primer or identifier. High-quality paired reads were merged using COPE v1.2.5, and each unique nucleotide sequence was defined as a clonotype. Clonotypes were aligned to IMGT TRBV, TRBD and TRBJ reference segments using MiTCR v1.1. Only V-J combinations with frequency above 0.0001, covering about 99% of repertoires, were analysed. The TCS score was defined as the ratio of F50 (clonal expansion) to E x V (chaos), calculated using BLOSUM62-based TCRdist between CDR3 peptides within each V-J. Welch's t-statistics and random forest reduced 450 to 600 V-J features to roughly 13, which were used in a naive Bayes classifier (R e1071). TCRdb reran the public reads through fastp at Q25 and MiXCR, keeping productive beta chains. Rows merge per CDR3 protein into single entries with the most common DNA and genes. TCRdb, not the authors, supplied the V and J calls. Within this sample are about 250,000 distinct CDR3 sequences, with roughly 22% of them counted one time only. The ten most abundant clones make up around 65% of the sample.

Recombination connected TRBV29-1 to TRBJ1-4, with TRBD1 perhaps the D gene, on 5 matching bases. Sequenced input: blood. The receptor's source is a man aged 25-45 years with Graves' ophthalmopathy. The nucleotides are TGCAGCGTTGTCGCCCCCGGGGGTGAAAAACTGTTTTTT. It specifies CSVVAPGGEKLFF.